The 17 T cell receptor beta chains reported below all come from one sample, sequenced in a study of cytomegalovirus exposure and HLA in healthy donors. Primers: 60 Vbeta forward and 13 Jbeta reverse. TCRdb's table, derived via immunoSEQ multiplex PCR, lists solely in-frame clones and lacks some. The sample includes approximately 110,000 clones, less than 90% of them seen just once. Sequenced material: PBMCs. Receptor source: a man between 45 and 60 years old in good health and CMV-seronegative.

The V call is TRBV2, the J call TRBJ2-5, with D uncertain. Trimming removed 7 bases from V and 3 bases from J, with 9 bases in between. The CDR3 has 12 residues. CDR1 is SNHLY, CDR2 FYNNEI, per germline. CDR3 sequence (DNA): TGTGCCAGCAACGAGAATAAAGAGACCCAGTACTTC. This encodes CASNENKETQYF.

This chain connects TRBV19 to TRBJ1-2; D remains ambiguous. Germline V gives CDR1 LNHDA, CDR2 SQIVND (reference sequence). This CDR3 is 13 amino acids long. The V end was cut by 5 bases, the J end by 4 bases, with 11 bases between. DNA of the CDR3: TGTGCCAGTAGTTTGAATCGGGGCTATGGCTACACCTTC. Protein product: CASSLNRGYGYTF. Looking up the rest from reference TRBV19 and TRBJ1-2 gives the full variable domain: DGGITQSPKYLFRKEGQNVTLSCEQNLNHDAMYWYRQDPGQGLRLIYYSQIVNDFQKGDIAEGYSVSREKKESFPLTVTSAQKNPTAFYLCASSLNRGYGYTFGSGTRLTVV.

Concerning this clone: A read error may account for a junction end that differs from germline. The same CDR3 is also encoded by other DNA sequences in this sample. The chain couples TRBV6-1 to TRBJ2-3; no definite D call. Germline V CDR1 and CDR2: MNHNS, SASEGT. The CDR3 has 14 residues. The CDR3 protein is CASSEALLADTQYF. The CDR3 DNA is TGTGCCAGCAGTGAAGCGTTGTTAGCAGATACGCAGTACTTT.

CDR3 DNA sequence: TGTGCCATCGACATGACGGCTATGAACACTGAAGCTTTCTTT. Its translation is CAIDMTAMNTEAFF. The chain couples TRBV6-1 to TRBJ1-1; D is undetermined. The V end was cut by 10 bases, the J end by 0 bases, with 15 bases between. Germline-derived CDR1 and CDR2 are MNHNS and SASEGT. The CDR3 is 14 amino acids.

This clone was seen only a few times. The chain links TRBV5-5 to TRBJ1-4; D unresolved. Trimming left V 5 bases short and J 8 bases short, with 7 bases between. Germline V gene sequence: CDR1 SGHKS, CDR2 YYEKEE (reference sequence). This CDR3 has 11 residues. The chain's CDR3 is CASRGVEKLFF. CDR3 coding DNA: TGTGCCAGCAGGGGCGTGGAAAAACTGTTTTTT.

The rearrangement links TRBV7-2 to TRBJ2-5; D might be TRBD2 (6 bases). Trimming removed 2 bases at V and 5 bases at J, with 15 bases between. The CDR3 covers 15 residues. CDR1 and CDR2 from the germline V gene are SGHTA and FQGNSA. The CDR3 protein is CASSLPGSEDETQYF. The CDR3 DNA reads as TGTGCCAGCAGCTTACCCGGGAGCGAGGACGAGACCCAGTACTTC.

This clone was found a few times. J is TRBJ1-5 and V is TRBV7-9; D unclear. The CDR3 runs to 16 residues. Germline V gene sequence: CDR1 SEHNR, CDR2 FQNEAQ (reference sequence). The germline V and J ends were trimmed by 2 bases and 1 base, with 12 bases remaining between them. CDR3 in amino acids: CASSLSTGASNQPQHF. For the CDR3, the DNA is TGTGCCAGCAGCTTATCTACGGGTGCGAGCAATCAGCCCCAGCATTTT.

The chain has TRBV18 and TRBJ2-6; no firm D call. Per germline, CDR1 KGHSH and CDR2 LQKENI. Trimming took off 0 bases at V and 15 bases at J, with 9 bases between the two ends. The CDR3 is 12 amino acids. The CDR3 nucleotides read TGTGCCAGCTCACCACCGTCGGTTGACCTGACTTTC. Translating it yields CASSPPSVDLTF.

J is TRBJ2-5 and V is TRBV28; 8 bases agree with TRBD1. The CDR3 runs 15 residues. Trimming at V came to 5 bases and at J to 5 bases, leaving 10 bases not matched to a gene. Germline V gives CDR1 MDHEN, CDR2 SYDVKM. CDR3: CASSETGAADETQYF. CDR3 in DNA: TGTGCCAGCAGTGAGACAGGGGCAGCGGATGAGACCCAGTACTTC.

This clone has only one observation. V is TRBV29-1 and J is TRBJ1-2; TRBD1 might be the D (5 bases). Germline values: CDR1 SQVTM, CDR2 ANQGSEA. The ends were cut back, 3 bases at V and 4 bases at J, with 18 bases in the middle. The CDR3 is made up of 15 amino acids. CDR3 protein: CSVDQGSYQTYGYTF. The CDR3 DNA is TGCAGCGTTGACCAGGGTTCTTACCAGACCTATGGCTACACCTTC. Full variable domain (outside the CDR3, taken from reference TRBV29-1 and TRBJ1-2): SAVISQKPSRDICQRGTSLTIQCQVDSQVTMMFWYRQQPGQSLTLIATANQGSEATYESGFVIDKFPISRPNLTFSTLTVSNMSPEDSSIYLCSVDQGSYQTYGYTFGSGTRLTVV.

The chain recombines TRBV11-2 with TRBJ2-7; possible D gene TRBD2, 6 bases. CDR1 is SGHAT, CDR2 FQNNGV, per germline. V was clipped by 5 bases and J by 8 bases, with 22 bases between them. The CDR3 is 15 amino acids. The CDR3 DNA is TGTGCCAGCAGCGCCACCCCGGGACTGAGTACTCAGCAGTACTTC. Amino acid sequence: CASSATPGLSTQQYF. The entire variable domain, with the rest obtained from reference TRBV11-2 and TRBJ2-7, is as follows: EAGVAQSPRYKIIEKRQSVAFWCNPISGHATLYWYQQILGQGPKLLIQFQNNGVVDDSQLPKDRFSAERLKGVDSTLKIQPAKLEDSAVYLCASSATPGLSTQQYFGPGTRLTVT.

The gene calls are TRBV11-2 and TRBJ2-7; 8 bases align to TRBD2. The CDR3 length is 16 residues. Germline V gene data show CDR1 as SGHAT and CDR2 as FQNNGV. The J segment lost 6 bases and the V segment lost 1 base, leaving 11 bases of the junction unmatched. CDR3 sequence: CASSLGGTRMVREQYF. Here the CDR3 DNA reads TGTGCCAGCAGCTTAGGTGGGACTAGGATGGTGCGCGAGCAGTACTTC.

This clone has just one count. The rearrangement joins TRBV4-2 to TRBJ2-1; D gene unclear. V lost 1 base and J lost 5, with 6 bases in between. The CDR3 extends over 13 amino acids. Germline V gene lookup returns CDR1 LGHNA and CDR2 YNFKEQ. The CDR3 region is CASSQAGHNEQFF. In nucleotides, the CDR3 is TGTGCCAGCAGCCAAGCAGGCCACAATGAGCAGTTCTTC.

This clone occurred once. This chain joins TRBV7-8 and TRBJ1-4; D gene uncertain. Trimming removed 5 bases at V and 0 bases at J, with 10 bases between. Germline V gene data show CDR1 as SGHVS and CDR2 as FQNEAQ. The CDR3 has 15 residues. In DNA form, the CDR3 reads TGTGCCAGCAGCCCTTGGAGGTCAACTAATGAAAAACTGTTTTTT. As protein: CASSPWRSTNEKLFF. The complete variable domain, with remaining parts taken from reference TRBV7-8 and TRBJ1-4, reads GAGVSQSPRYKVAKRGQDVALRCDPISGHVSLFWYQQALGQGPEFLTYFQNEAQLDKSGLPSDRFFAERPEGSVSTLKIQRTQQEDSAVYLCASSPWRSTNEKLFFGSGTQLSVL.

This CDR3 is CASSIPGGPGAGEAFF. The CDR3 nucleotides read TGTGCCAGCAGCATCCCCGGGGGGCCAGGAGCGGGCGAGGCTTTCTTT. V gene TRBV13 combines with J gene TRBJ1-1; D may be TRBD1 (6 bases). CDR3 size: 16 residues. Trimming stripped 5 bases from V and 11 bases from J, with 27 bases between. Germline CDR1 is PRHDT and CDR2 is FYEKMQ (reference sequence).

This clone was seen just once. This chain uses TRBV29-1 with TRBJ2-5, with 7 nucleotides matching TRBD1. The CDR3 has 12 residues. CDR1 and CDR2 from the germline V gene are SQVTM and ANQGSEA. The J segment lost 5 bases and the V segment lost 7 bases, leaving 7 bases of the junction unmatched. The CDR3 sequence is CSDQQGWETQYF. The DNA for the CDR3 is TGCAGCGACCAACAGGGGTGGGAGACCCAGTACTTC.

The chain combines TRBV6-5 with TRBJ2-7, with a possible D match to TRBD1 (6 bases). V was trimmed by 6 bases and J by 0 bases, leaving 15 bases between them. Germline values: CDR1 MNHEY, CDR2 SVGAGI. The CDR3 spans 15 residues. Here the CDR3 reads CASSRQGISSYEQYF. The CDR3 DNA sequence: TGTGCCAGCAGCCGTCAGGGGATCAGCTCCTACGAGCAGTACTTC.